Below are 20 T cell receptor beta chains sequenced from a single sample in a study of blood T cell repertoires in COVID-19. TCRdb keeps only in-frame clones here, not all; method: immunoSEQ multiplex PCR. The sample includes roughly 110,000 clones, 80% to 85% of them seen just once. The sequenced sample consisted of peripheral blood. The receptors shown here come from a human donor in a cohort sampled during active COVID-19.

The chain carries TRBV10-3 and TRBJ2-3; D is possibly TRBD2 (5 bases). V dropped 7 bases and J dropped 2 bases, with 16 bases sitting between them. Germline V gene data show CDR1 as ENHRY and CDR2 as SYGVKD. CDR3 size: 15 residues. The CDR3 DNA reads as TGTGCCATCACTACCGAGGCTAGCTACACAGATACGCAGTATTTT. The encoded protein is CAITTEASYTDTQYF.

This sequence joins TRBV18 and TRBJ2-1, with 9 bases matching TRBD2. This CDR3 is built from 19 residues. The V gene's germline CDR1 is KGHSH and CDR2 LQKENI. With V trimmed by 1 base and J by 4 bases, 14 bases remained unmatched. The CDR3 here is CASSPRVGSGSLSYNEQFF. DNA of the CDR3: TGTGCCAGCTCACCACGGGTCGGTAGCGGGAGTTTATCGTACAATGAGCAGTTCTTC.

This clone appeared a few times. The chain employs TRBV11-1 and TRBJ1-1; D is unresolved. Trimming took off 4 bases at V and 1 base at J, with 13 bases between the two ends. Per germline, CDR1 SGHAT and CDR2 FQDESV (reference sequence). The CDR3 runs to 15 residues. The CDR3, as DNA: TGTGCCAGCAGCTCCCTGCCCCCAGGGAACACTGAAGCTTTCTTT. It encodes CASSSLPPGNTEAFF.

The chain links TRBV7-9 to TRBJ2-4, with D possibly TRBD1 on 5 matching bases. With 3 bases removed from V and 8 bases from J, the gap between germline ends came to 17 bases. From germline, CDR1 is SEHNR and CDR2 FQNEAQ (reference sequence). This CDR3 has 15 residues. For the CDR3, the DNA is TGTGCCAGCAGCTTGGGCAGGGCGACAGAGGACATTCAGTACTTC. Its translation: CASSLGRATEDIQYF.

The rearrangement joins TRBV11-3 to TRBJ2-3, with 13 bases fitting TRBD2. V shed 4 bases, J shed 6 bases, and the junction held 7 bases outside the gene matches. The CDR3 sequence is 16 residues long. Germline CDR1 reads SGHNT; CDR2 reads YENEEA. CDR3 amino acids: CASSSRTSGSIDTQYF. The CDR3 coding sequence is TGTGCCAGCAGCTCGCGGACTAGCGGGAGTATCGATACGCAGTATTTT. Combining the CDR3 with reference TRBV11-3 and TRBJ2-3 gives the whole variable domain EAGVVQSPRYKIIEKKQPVAFWCNPISGHNTLYWYLQNLGQGPELLIRYENEEAVDDSQLPKDRFSAERLKGVDSTLKIQPAELGDSAVYLCASSSRTSGSIDTQYFGPGTRLTVL.

The chain links TRBV2 to TRBJ2-2; 10 bases fit TRBD2. Germline loops: CDR1 SNHLY, CDR2 FYNNEI. Losses at the gene ends were 7 bases for V and 3 bases for J; bases not matched to a gene: 5. The length of the CDR3 is 15 residues. DNA for the CDR3: TGTGCCAGCAAATCTCTAGCGGGAGACACCGGGGAGCTGTTTTTT. This codes for CASKSLAGDTGELFF.

The chain uses TRBV9 and TRBJ2-1; 10 bases map to TRBD2. Per germline, CDR1 SGDLS and CDR2 YYNGEE. Germline trimming cut 4 bases from V and 4 bases from J; bases unmatched to any gene: 5. The CDR3 totals 15 residues. This CDR3 reads CASSHGTSDYNEQFF. In DNA form, the CDR3 reads TGTGCCAGCAGCCACGGGACTAGCGATTACAATGAGCAGTTCTTC.

This clone was detected only once. The chain combines TRBV6-1 with TRBJ2-7; D unresolved. CDR1 is MNHNS, CDR2 SASEGT, per germline. The CDR3 is 14 amino acids. V gave up 3 bases and J gave up 3 bases, with 12 bases separating them. CDR3 DNA sequence: TGTGCCAGCAGTGATCTCGGGTACCGCTACGAGCAGTACGTC. Translated: CASSDLGYRYEQYV.

The chain is built from TRBV27 and TRBJ2-1; D might be TRBD2 (6 bases). V lost 5 bases, J lost 1 base, and 12 bases lay in between. CDR1 and CDR2 from the germline V gene are MNHEY and SMNVEV (reference sequence). The CDR3 consists of 15 residues. This chain's CDR3 is CASSTRLVSYNEQFF. In DNA form, the CDR3 reads TGTGCCAGCAGTACCCGACTAGTGTCCTACAATGAGCAGTTCTTC.

The chain couples TRBV28 to TRBJ1-1; the match to TRBD1 covers 7 bases. The CDR3 totals 11 residues. Per germline, CDR1 MDHEN and CDR2 SYDVKM. V lost 5 bases and J lost 7; bases outside the gene matches: 1. CDR3 DNA sequence: TGTGCCAGCAGTCAGGGGGTTGAAGCTTTCTTT. Encoded protein: CASSQGVEAFF.

The rearrangement uses TRBV19 and TRBJ1-1, with 7 bases identical to TRBD1. CDR1 and CDR2 from the germline V gene are LNHDA and SQIVND (reference sequence). V gave up 3 bases and J gave up 0 bases; unmatched junction bases: 10. This CDR3 is 17 amino acids long. CDR3 in DNA: TGTGCCAGTAGTATCGGCGGGACAGCCTATTTGAACACTGAAGCTTTCTTT. It specifies CASSIGGTAYLNTEAFF.

The rearrangement uses TRBV28 and TRBJ2-7, with 9 positions matching TRBD2. With 7 bases clipped from V and 3 bases from J, the junction kept 7 bases outside the gene matches. This CDR3 region has 14 residues. The germline V gene has CDR1 MDHEN and CDR2 SYDVKM. The DNA of the CDR3 is TGTGCCAGCACTCTTAGCGGGAGTCTCTACGAGCAGTACTTC. Its translation: CASTLSGSLYEQYF.

The rearrangement joins TRBV9 to TRBJ2-3; TRBD2 aligns across 7 bases. This CDR3 is 17 amino acids long. The V segment lost 0 bases and the J segment 1 base; nucleotides outside the gene matches: 8. Germline CDR1 and CDR2: SGDLS and YYNGEE. Written as DNA, the CDR3 is TGTGCCAGCAGCGTAGGGGGCGGGAGAGAGGGCACAGATACGCAGTATTTT. Translation: CASSVGGGREGTDTQYF.

This clone was counted once. J is TRBJ2-7 and V is TRBV7-2; the D gene is possibly TRBD1 (5 bases). V shed 11 bases and J shed 3 bases, with 17 bases lying between them. Germline CDR1 SGHTA, CDR2 FQGNSA. This CDR3 is built from 13 residues. CDR3 protein: CASGQGGGYEQYF. The CDR3 nucleotides read TGTGCCTCAGGTCAGGGTGGTGGCTACGAGCAGTACTTC.

The V and J genes are TRBV2 and TRBJ2-7, with D uncertain. Deletions cut 4 bases from V and 2 bases from J, with 12 bases between. CDR1 is SNHLY, CDR2 FYNNEI, per germline. The CDR3 contains 14 residues. CDR3 sequence: CASSARSTTYEQYF. The CDR3 DNA reads as TGTGCCAGCAGTGCTCGGAGCACTACCTACGAGCAGTACTTC.

CDR3 nucleotides: TGTGCCAGCAGCTTATCCGGGACAGGGGCCGAGCAGTACTTC. As protein: CASSLSGTGAEQYF. The chain links TRBV3-1 (or the pseudogene TRBV3-2) to TRBJ2-7, with 10 bases lining up with TRBD1. V trimming: 5 bases; J trimming: 6 bases; junction bases outside the gene matches: 7. This CDR3 has 14 residues. Germline assignment: CDR1 LGHDT and CDR2 YNNKEL (reference sequence).

This chain uses TRBV6-2 or TRBV6-3 with TRBJ2-6; weak D call: TRBD2 (7 bases). V was clipped by 5 bases and J by 2 bases, with 10 bases between them. This CDR3 is built from 15 residues. CDR1 is MNHEY and CDR2 is SVGEGT in the germline V gene. Here the CDR3 reads CASSRGGAGANVLTF. DNA for the CDR3: TGTGCCAGCAGTAGGGGGGGCGCTGGGGCCAACGTCCTGACTTTC.

This clone was picked up one time. J is TRBJ1-6 and V is TRBV5-6; D is ambiguous. Trimming cost V 4 bases and J 1 base, with 15 bases left between them. Germline CDR1 reads SGHDT; CDR2 reads YYEEEE. The CDR3 consists of 17 residues. The CDR3 reads CASSPGRAGSYNSPLHF. CDR3 in DNA: TGTGCCAGCAGCCCCGGGAGGGCTGGTTCCTATAATTCACCCCTCCACTTT.

The CDR3 nucleotides read TGTGCCACCAGCAGACGGACAGCGATAGAGACCCAGTACTTC. This codes for CATSRRTAIETQYF. V is TRBV15 and J is TRBJ2-5, with D perhaps TRBD1 (6 bases). CDR1 and CDR2 from the germline V gene are LNHNV and YYDKDF (reference sequence). The CDR3 loop spans 14 amino acids. Trimming took 2 bases from V and 4 from J, leaving 11 bases between them.

The V and J genes are TRBV2 and TRBJ2-2; 7 nucleotides line up with TRBD1. Germline V gene lookup returns CDR1 SNHLY and CDR2 FYNNEI. This CDR3 is 14 amino acids long. V trimming: 10 bases; J trimming: 1 base; junction bases outside the gene matches: 6. Here the CDR3 DNA reads TGTGCCACCATTCGGGACAGGAACACCGGGGAGCTGTTTTTT. Its protein product is CATIRDRNTGELFF.